The clone carrying this T cell receptor beta chain was recorded at least ten times. Its antigen is still unknown. Using RNA transcripts as the source, TCR beta CDR3 regions were amplified. The HTBI primer set was used in a first-round RT-PCR of the TCR CDR3. TCRdb recomputed calls from the multiplex PCR reads with MiXCR, one row per CDR3 protein. The data contain fewer than 700,000 distinct CDR3 sequences, under 20% of them seen just once; the ten biggest clones take up 3% to 4.5%. The sample originates from a study of T cells in Graves' hyperthyroidism and ophthalmopathy. Study-wide points: Model output signaled ophthalmopathy a median 6.5 months ahead of onset.

Exclusion of a patient resulted from uncontrolled infection, other autoimmune disease, pregnancy or lactation. The origin of this receptor is a woman aged 25 to 39 with Graves' hyperthyroidism. The material sequenced was blood.

CDR3 protein: CASSSPAWDTQYF. The DNA of the CDR3 is TGTGCCAGCAGTTCGCCCGCGTGGGATACGCAGTATTTT. The chain couples TRBV27 to TRBJ2-3; D gene unclear. CDR3 length: 13 residues. V shed 4 bases and J shed 6 bases, with 11 bases lying between them. The germline CDR1 and CDR2 sequences are MNHEY and SMNVEV (reference sequence).